The rows below give T cell receptor beta chains drawn from one sample of a study of T-cell memory formation after mild COVID-19. TCRdb reprocessed the 5' RACE reads via MiXCR and lists one record per CDR3 protein. The table shows approximately 210,000 distinct CDR3 sequences, with around 18% occurring only once. Sample: PBMCs or a T cell subset sorted from them (not recorded which). These receptors were collected from an adult woman who had mild COVID-19 (a few samples of this study predate the infection). Cell type and time point are not known. The CDR3 runs from the conserved cysteine through the conserved F or W. Fields, in order: D gene, J gene, V gene, clone size, CDR3 protein, CDR3 DNA. The D gene is left open where the match is weak. Clone size is not always given. Where it is, it says once, few, many or a class for expanded clones.

>.|TRBJ2-1|TRBV24-1|.
CATSDYRFNEQFF
TGTGCCACCAGTGATTACCGGTTTAATGAGCAGTTCTTC
>.|TRBJ1-1|TRBV19|.
CASSIVRANTEAFF
TGTGCCAGTAGTATAGTGCGGGCGAACACTGAAGCTTTCTTT
>.|TRBJ2-2|TRBV4-2|.
CASSQVHEPGSPGELFF
TGTGCCAGCAGCCAAGTGCATGAGCCAGGGAGCCCCGGGGAGCTGTTTTTT
>.|TRBJ1-4|TRBV5-6|.
CASSLQGRVEKLFF
TGTGCCAGCAGCTTGCAGGGGCGCGTTGAAAAACTGTTTTTT
>.|TRBJ1-5|TRBV7-2|.
CASARPNQPQHF
TGTGCCAGCGCAAGGCCGAATCAGCCCCAGCATTTT
>TRBD1|TRBJ1-5|TRBV20-1|few
CSARPTRDRGNQPQHF
TGCAGTGCTAGGCCCACCAGGGACAGGGGCAATCAGCCCCAGCATTTT
>.|TRBJ1-2|TRBV6-2/TRBV6-3|few
CASSYNGLGGYTF
TGTGCCAGCAGTTACAACGGGCTTGGCGGCTACACCTTC
>TRBD1|TRBJ1-1|TRBV12-3/TRBV12-4|few
CASSLSGGYTEAFF
TGTGCCAGCAGTTTGTCAGGGGGCTACACTGAAGCTTTCTTT
>.|TRBJ1-2|TRBV20-1|.
CSARAGTNYGYTF
TGCAGTGCTAGGGCCGGAACTAACTATGGCTACACCTTC
>TRBD1|TRBJ2-7|TRBV20-1|many
CSAKGTGHDEQYF
TGCAGTGCTAAAGGGACAGGTCACGACGAGCAGTACTTC
>TRBD2|TRBJ2-7|TRBV12-3/TRBV12-4|few
CASSFPRTSGSGEQYF
TGTGCCAGCAGTTTTCCTAGGACTAGCGGGAGCGGCGAGCAGTACTTC
>.|TRBJ2-3|TRBV5-1|.
CASRVVEDTQYF
TGCGCCAGCAGGGTGGTGGAGGATACGCAGTATTTT
>.|TRBJ2-3|TRBV5-1|.
CASSLDQGDTQYF
TGCGCCAGCAGCTTGGACCAGGGGGATACGCAGTATTTT
>.|TRBJ2-7|TRBV27|many
CASSATVLTSYEQYF
TGTGCCAGCAGCGCTACCGTGTTAACCTCCTACGAGCAGTACTTC
>.|TRBJ1-2|TRBV6-1|few
CASSDRQRGYTF
TGTGCCAGCAGTGATAGGCAACGAGGCTACACCTTC
>.|TRBJ2-3|TRBV4-2|few
CASSPTSAIDTQYF
TGTGCCAGCAGCCCCACTAGTGCCATAGATACGCAGTATTTT
>TRBD2|TRBJ2-1|TRBV6-5|many
CASSSELAGGLHEQFF
TGTGCCAGCAGTTCCGAACTAGCGGGGGGGCTTCATGAGCAGTTCTTC